The 20 T cell receptor beta chains below were found in one sample sequenced in a study of response to subunit inactivated influenza vaccine. TCRdb reprocessed the RT-PCR reads with MiXCR, giving one entry per CDR3 protein. The sample includes hundreds of thousands of distinct CDR3 sequences, approximately 14% of them seen just once. Sequenced material: PBMCs from blood, taken around two weeks before vaccination. Receptors originate from a middle-aged man who received an inactivated influenza vaccine.

The chain links TRBV20-1 to TRBJ2-7, with D hard to call. V lost 5 bases, J lost 7 bases, and 18 bases lay in between. Per germline, CDR1 DFQATT and CDR2 SNEGSKA (reference sequence). This CDR3 has 13 amino acids. The CDR3 coding sequence is TGCAGTGCTCCCGACGCAGTGGGTGGGGAGCAGTACTTC. This sequence encodes CSAPDAVGGEQYF.

This clonotype was observed at least ten times. This chain joins TRBV4-3 and TRBJ2-2; no reliable D call. V lost 2 bases, J lost 6 bases, and 13 bases lay in between. The CDR3 has 15 amino acids. CDR1 is LGHNA, CDR2 YSLEER, per germline. The DNA for the CDR3 is TGCGCCAGCAGCCAAAGGCTATGGTCGGCCGGGGAGCTGTTTTTT. Its translation is CASSQRLWSAGELFF.

A remark on this clonotype: The germline gene is not matched at one end of the junction; a read error may be the cause. The chain links TRBV3-1 to TRBJ2-7; D possibly corresponds to TRBD1 (6 bases). Germline V lookup: CDR1 LGHDT, CDR2 YNNKEL (reference sequence). The CDR3 is 12 residues long. This CDR3 is CASSHSTGPLGF. As DNA, the CDR3 is TGTGCCAGCAGCCACTCGACAGGACCCCTGGGCTTC.

In its sample, this clonotype was seen a few times. CDR3 loop: CAMGTGPTNTGELFF. For the CDR3, the DNA is TGTGCCATGGGGACAGGTCCCACTAACACCGGGGAGCTGTTTTTT. This chain connects TRBV10-3 to TRBJ2-2, with 8 positions matching TRBD1. V was pared by 9 bases and J by 2 bases, with 8 bases of the junction left unmatched. The CDR3 contains 15 residues. The germline CDR1 and CDR2 sequences are ENHRY and SYGVKD.

The J gene is TRBJ1-2, the V gene TRBV5-1, with 7 bases identical to TRBD1. This CDR3 is 14 amino acids long. Germline lookup yields CDR1 SGHRS and CDR2 YFSETQ. V gave up 4 bases and J gave up 3 bases; unmatched junction bases: 6. CDR3 DNA sequence: TGCGCCAGCAGCATCGGGGACAGAGACTATGGCTACACCTTC. This gives the protein CASSIGDRDYGYTF.

The chain carries TRBV4-1 and TRBJ2-1, with 8 bases lining up with TRBD1. Germline CDR1 and CDR2: MGHRA and YSYEKL. This CDR3 is 17 amino acids long. V was clipped by 3 bases and J by 0 bases; unmatched bases: 7. The CDR3 here is CASSHLGTGSSYNEQFF. CDR3 nucleotide sequence: TGCGCCAGCAGCCACCTTGGGACAGGTAGCTCCTACAATGAGCAGTTCTTC.

This clonotype has a handful of counts. This sequence joins TRBV3-1 and TRBJ2-1; 7 bases line up with TRBD1. With 4 bases clipped from V and 10 bases from J, the junction kept 7 bases outside the gene matches. The germline V gene encodes CDR1 LGHDT and CDR2 YNNKEL (reference sequence). CDR3 length equals 13 residues. In DNA, the CDR3 is TGTGCCAGCAGCCCCATGACAGGGAACGAGCAGTTCTTC. This encodes CASSPMTGNEQFF.

This clonotype has only a few counts. The rearrangement links TRBV29-1 to TRBJ1-2; D may be TRBD1 (6 bases). The germline gives CDR1 SQVTM, CDR2 ANQGSEA. The CDR3 spans 13 residues. V was cut by 0 bases and J by 7 bases, with 12 bases left in between. CDR3 protein: CSVEDRGLSGYTF. The CDR3 DNA follows: TGCAGCGTTGAAGATCGGGGGCTTAGTGGCTACACCTTC.

This clonotype was found a few times. The chain combines TRBV5-1 with TRBJ2-7; 14 bases map to TRBD2. The germline V gene has CDR1 SGHRS and CDR2 YFSETQ. The CDR3 contains 17 residues. V trimming: 4 bases; J trimming: 0 bases; junction bases outside the gene matches: 6. This CDR3 reads CASSGGLAGVSSYEQYF. As DNA, the CDR3 is TGCGCCAGCAGCGGGGGACTAGCGGGGGTAAGCTCCTACGAGCAGTACTTC.

This clonotype was detected many times. The chain uses TRBV12-3 or TRBV12-4 and TRBJ2-1, with TRBD2 matching over 8 bases. This CDR3 region has 15 residues. V was pared by 3 bases and J by 2 bases, with 3 bases of the junction left unmatched. This CDR3 reads CASSFAGGTYNEQFF. CDR3 DNA sequence: TGTGCCAGCAGTTTTGCGGGAGGAACCTACAATGAGCAGTTCTTC.

The table lists this clonotype with many counts. The rearrangement uses TRBV3-1 and TRBJ1-1, with D uncertain. Germline CDR1 reads LGHDT; CDR2 reads YNNKEL (reference sequence). The CDR3 has 14 residues. V gave up 6 bases and J gave up 0 bases, with 11 bases separating them. The CDR3 nucleotides are TGTGCCAGCAGTCCCGGGAATATGAACACTGAAGCTTTCTTT. It is translated as CASSPGNMNTEAFF.

The chain carries TRBV28 and TRBJ2-2; 9 positions match TRBD1. Losses at the gene ends were 4 bases for V and 7 bases for J; bases not matched to a gene: 7. There are 15 residues in the CDR3. The germline V gene encodes CDR1 MDHEN and CDR2 SYDVKM. In nucleotides, the CDR3 is TGTGCCAGCAGTTCATCGGGACAGGGTGGCGGGGAGCTGTTTTTT. It encodes CASSSSGQGGGELFF.

The chain recombines TRBV28 with TRBJ2-5; 8 positions agree with TRBD2. The V gene end was trimmed by 6 bases and the J gene end by 2 bases; junction bases not matched to a gene: 8. The V gene's germline CDR1 is MDHEN and CDR2 SYDVKM. This CDR3 region has 15 residues. The CDR3 sequence is CASSILASGQETQYF. CDR3 nucleotides: TGTGCCAGCAGCATTCTGGCTAGCGGGCAAGAGACCCAGTACTTC.

The chain recombines TRBV28 with TRBJ2-3, with unresolved D. The CDR3 contains 14 residues. V dropped 1 base and J dropped 1 base, with 6 bases sitting between them. From germline, CDR1 is MDHEN and CDR2 SYDVKM. CDR3 amino acids: CASSLLARTDTQYF. The CDR3 region has the DNA TGTGCCAGCAGTTTATTGGCCCGCACAGATACGCAGTATTTT.

The table lists this clonotype with many counts. V gene TRBV7-2 combines with J gene TRBJ2-1; the D call may be TRBD1 or TRBD2 (5 bases each). Germline CDR1 and CDR2: SGHTA and FQGNSA. The CDR3 is 15 amino acids. V was cut by 0 bases and J by 5 bases, with 11 bases left in between. CDR3 in amino acids: CASSLAPGPNNEQFF. The CDR3 DNA sequence: TGTGCCAGCAGCTTAGCCCCGGGACCAAACAATGAGCAGTTCTTC.

This rearrangement joins TRBV28 to TRBJ2-7, with a weak D call TRBD2 (7 bases). V gave up 2 bases and J gave up 2 bases, with 10 bases separating them. This CDR3 has 14 amino acids. Germline values: CDR1 MDHEN, CDR2 SYDVKM. For the CDR3, the DNA is TGTGCCAGCAGTTTACAAGGGGGGGCCTACGAGCAGTACTTC. Amino acids: CASSLQGGAYEQYF.

This clonotype showed up many times. V and J are TRBV15 and TRBJ2-5; TRBD2 might be the D (5 bases). Germline V gene lookup returns CDR1 LNHNV and CDR2 YYDKDF (reference sequence). CDR3 length: 14 residues. The ends were cut back, 3 bases at V and 2 bases at J, with 10 bases in the middle. CDR3 sequence (DNA): TGTGCCACCAGCAGTACCGGGGATCAAGAGACCCAGTACTTC. Its protein is CATSSTGDQETQYF.

This clonotype was counted a few times. The rearrangement joins TRBV10-3 to TRBJ2-2; 7 bases map to TRBD2. The CDR3 totals 13 residues. Germline V gives CDR1 ENHRY, CDR2 SYGVKD. V gave up 5 bases and J gave up 7 bases; unmatched junction bases: 4. CDR3 protein: CAISRDYLGELFF. The CDR3 DNA sequence: TGTGCCATCAGTCGGGACTACCTCGGGGAGCTGTTTTTT.

A few counts support this clonotype. The chain has TRBV10-3 and TRBJ1-2; D is unresolved. This CDR3 region has 14 residues. Trimming left V 2 bases short and J 4 bases short, with 11 bases between. The V gene's germline CDR1 is ENHRY and CDR2 SYGVKD. The CDR3 is CAISEAGVGYGYTF. Written as DNA, the CDR3 is TGTGCCATCAGTGAGGCGGGCGTCGGCTATGGCTACACCTTC.

This clonotype has just a few counts. The gene calls are TRBV4-2 and TRBJ1-4; D ambiguous. The CDR3 length is 12 residues. Deletions cut 6 bases from V and 1 base from J, with 3 bases between. Looked up from germline, CDR1 is LGHNA and CDR2 is YNFKEQ. The CDR3, as DNA: TGTGCCAGCAGTGAAACTAATGAAAAACTGTTTTTT. The encoded protein is CASSETNEKLFF.